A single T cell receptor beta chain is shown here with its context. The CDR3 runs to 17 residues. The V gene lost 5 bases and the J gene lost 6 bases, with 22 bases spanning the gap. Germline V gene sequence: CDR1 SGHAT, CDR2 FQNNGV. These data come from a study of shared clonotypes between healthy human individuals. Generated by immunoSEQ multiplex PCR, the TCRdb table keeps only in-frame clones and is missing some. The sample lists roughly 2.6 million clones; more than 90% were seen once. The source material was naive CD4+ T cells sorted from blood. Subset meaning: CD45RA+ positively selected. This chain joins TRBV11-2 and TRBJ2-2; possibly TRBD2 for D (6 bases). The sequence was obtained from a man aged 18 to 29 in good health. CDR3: CASSPLKRALLPGELFF. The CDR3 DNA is TGTGCCAGCAGCCCGCTTAAGCGGGCTCTCCTACCCGGGGAGCTGTTTTTT.